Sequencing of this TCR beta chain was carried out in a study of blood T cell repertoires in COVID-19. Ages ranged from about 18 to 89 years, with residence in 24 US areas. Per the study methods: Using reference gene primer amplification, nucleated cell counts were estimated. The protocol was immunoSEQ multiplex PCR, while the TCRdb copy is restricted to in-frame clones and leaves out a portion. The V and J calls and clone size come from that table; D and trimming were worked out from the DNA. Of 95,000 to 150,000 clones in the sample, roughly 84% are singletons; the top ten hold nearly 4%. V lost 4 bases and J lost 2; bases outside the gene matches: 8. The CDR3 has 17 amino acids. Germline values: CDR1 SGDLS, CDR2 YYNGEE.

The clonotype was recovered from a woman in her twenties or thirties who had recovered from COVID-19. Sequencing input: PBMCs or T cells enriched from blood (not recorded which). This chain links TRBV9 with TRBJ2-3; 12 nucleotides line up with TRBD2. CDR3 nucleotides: TGTGCCAGCAGCACCTTAGGACTAGCGGGATCCACAGATACGCAGTATTTT. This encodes CASSTLGLAGSTDTQYF.